This TCR beta chain was sequenced in a study of T cell responses to AZD1222 COVID-19 vaccine. Study results and caveats: The CD4 TCRs associated with vaccination extended across spike and predominated at 160-218 and 743-854. Nearly half of the spike-specific TCRs reportedly recognize variant regions that carry no mutations.

The protocol was immunoSEQ multiplex PCR, while the TCRdb copy is restricted to in-frame clones and leaves out a portion. The sample contains tens of thousands of clones, roughly 87% of which appear only once. With respect to this clone: The antigen remains unidentified.

V was cut by 7 bases and J by 0 bases, with 10 bases left in between. CDR3 length equals 15 residues. Germline CDR1 and CDR2: MNHEY and SVGAGI. The sequence came from an adult in good health. The sample consisted of peripheral blood, taken on day 0 of AZD1222 vaccination. The V call is TRBV6-5, the J call TRBJ1-6; D gene ambiguous. The DNA for the CDR3 is TGTGCCAGCAATGTAAGGGACTCCTATAATTCACCCCTCCACTTT. It yields the protein CASNVRDSYNSPLHF.